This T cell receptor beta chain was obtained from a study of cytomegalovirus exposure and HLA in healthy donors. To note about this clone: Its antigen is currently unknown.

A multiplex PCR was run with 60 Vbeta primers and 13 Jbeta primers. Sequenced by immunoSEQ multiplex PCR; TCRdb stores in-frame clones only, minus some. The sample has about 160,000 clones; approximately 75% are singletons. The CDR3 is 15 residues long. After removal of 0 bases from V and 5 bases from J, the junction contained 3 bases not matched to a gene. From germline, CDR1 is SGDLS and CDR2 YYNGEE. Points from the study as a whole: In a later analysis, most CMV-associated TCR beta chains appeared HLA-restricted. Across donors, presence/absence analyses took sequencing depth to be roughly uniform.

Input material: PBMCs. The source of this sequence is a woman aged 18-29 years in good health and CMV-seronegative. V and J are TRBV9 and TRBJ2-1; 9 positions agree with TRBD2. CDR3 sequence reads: CASSVEPSGDNEQFF. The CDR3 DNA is TGTGCCAGCAGCGTAGAGCCTAGCGGGGACAATGAGCAGTTCTTC.